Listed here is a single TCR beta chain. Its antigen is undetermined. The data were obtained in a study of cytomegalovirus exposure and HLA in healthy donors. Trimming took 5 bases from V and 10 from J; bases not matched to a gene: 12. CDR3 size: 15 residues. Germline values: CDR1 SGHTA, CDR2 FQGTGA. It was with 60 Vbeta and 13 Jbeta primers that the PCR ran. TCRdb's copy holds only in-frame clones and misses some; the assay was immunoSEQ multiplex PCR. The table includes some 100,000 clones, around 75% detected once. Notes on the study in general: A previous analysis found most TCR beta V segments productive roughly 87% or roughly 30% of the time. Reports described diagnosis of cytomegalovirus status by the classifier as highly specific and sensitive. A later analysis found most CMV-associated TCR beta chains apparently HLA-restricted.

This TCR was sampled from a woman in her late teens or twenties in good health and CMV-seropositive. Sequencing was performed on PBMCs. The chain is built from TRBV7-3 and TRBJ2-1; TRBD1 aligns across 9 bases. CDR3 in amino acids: CASSLRTGETREQFF. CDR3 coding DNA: TGTGCCAGCAGCCTGCGGACAGGGGAGACAAGGGAGCAGTTCTTC.